A single sample is the source of the 27 T cell receptor beta chains below, sequenced in a study of blood T cells in healthy people across ages. Through a sample-barcoded 5' primer and a J-beta primer mix, a second PCR was run for 7 to 11 cycles. TCRdb called the 5' RACE reads again in MiXCR, with one record for every CDR3 protein. The sample holds roughly 800,000 distinct CDR3 sequences; nearly 60% are singletons and the top ten take roughly 20%. Sequencing was done on a sample of blood. The source of these receptors is a man aged 30 to 45 in good health.

The DNA of the CDR3 is TGCAGTGCTCCTCGACAGGGCGTTAACTATGGCTACACCTTC. As protein: CSAPRQGVNYGYTF. V and J are TRBV20-1 and TRBJ1-2; 7 nucleotides align to TRBD1. This CDR3 contains 14 residues. Germline-derived CDR1 and CDR2 are DFQATT and SNEGSKA (reference sequence). V shed 5 bases and J 1 base; nucleotides not matched to a gene: 7.

This chain uses TRBV7-2 with TRBJ2-7, with D possibly being TRBD2 (6 bases). Trimming cost V 5 bases and J 0 bases, with 11 bases left between them. This CDR3 is built from 14 residues. Germline CDR1 SGHTA, CDR2 FQGNSA. The CDR3 DNA sequence: TGTGCCAGCAGCGCGGGACCGATCTCCTACGAGCAGTACTTC. It translates to CASSAGPISYEQYF.

The V gene is TRBV10-2, the J gene TRBJ2-1, with 7 bases identical to TRBD1. This CDR3 has 14 amino acids. J gave up 6 bases and V 7 bases, and 9 bases lay outside the gene matches. Looked up from germline, CDR1 is WSHSY and CDR2 is SAAADI. For the CDR3, the DNA is TGCGCCAGCACACAGGACAGGCCTCTCAATGAGCAGTTCTTC. This codes for CASTQDRPLNEQFF.

A single count supports this clonotype. The chain links TRBV20-1 to TRBJ2-1, with D perhaps matching TRBD1 (7 bases). The germline V gene has CDR1 DFQATT and CDR2 SNEGSKA (reference sequence). This CDR3 region has 14 residues. V lost 2 bases to trimming and J lost 13 bases, with 21 bases between them. CDR3 coding DNA: TGCAGTGCTAGACCGGGACTGAGGGGGCACGCCCAGTTCTTC. This translates into CSARPGLRGHAQFF.

This chain links TRBV20-1 with TRBJ2-7; 8 bases match TRBD2. The ends lost 4 bases at V and 2 bases at J; junction bases unmatched: 7. The CDR3 loop spans 14 amino acids. CDR1 DFQATT and CDR2 SNEGSKA come from the germline V gene (reference sequence). The CDR3 DNA reads TGCAGTGCTACCAGTAGCGGGACCACCTACGAGCAGTACTTC. Translated, it gives CSATSSGTTYEQYF.

The V and J genes are TRBV14 and TRBJ2-1; D uncertain. The CDR3 loop spans 15 amino acids. Germline CDR1 reads SGHDN; CDR2 reads FVKESK. V was clipped by 1 base and J by 9 bases, with 16 bases between them. CDR3 in DNA: TGTGCCAGCAGCCAAGGAAGGGCTAGTCGCAGTGAGCAGTTCTTC. This encodes CASSQGRASRSEQFF.

The genes are TRBV6-5 and TRBJ1-2; D unclear. Germline V gives CDR1 MNHEY, CDR2 SVGAGI. CDR3 size: 17 residues. V was pared by 0 bases and J by 4 bases, with 18 bases between. CDR3 residues: CASSYSSLPGGSYGYTF. Here the CDR3 DNA reads TGTGCCAGCAGTTACTCGAGTCTTCCGGGAGGAAGCTATGGCTACACCTTC.

A remark on this clonotype: Germline is not matched at one junction end, which may reflect a read error. CDR3 loop: CASSPSAGGFTYNEQFF. CDR3 bases: TGTGCCAGTAGCCCAAGCGCGGGAGGGTTTACCTACAATGAGCAGTTCTTC. The rearrangement joins TRBV3-1 to TRBJ2-1; 9 bases fit TRBD2. CDR3 length equals 17 residues. Germline CDR1 and CDR2: LGHDT and YNNKEL (reference sequence).

V and J are TRBV7-9 and TRBJ2-5; TRBD2 matches 9 bases. V lost 4 bases, J lost 3 bases, and 12 bases stayed unmatched. Per germline, CDR1 SEHNR and CDR2 FQNEAQ (reference sequence). The CDR3 runs 17 residues. CDR3: CASSSMTSGKVKETQYF. The DNA for the CDR3 is TGTGCCAGCAGCTCCATGACTAGCGGAAAAGTTAAAGAGACCCAGTACTTC.

The chain joins TRBV4-3 to TRBJ2-4, with 11 bases matching TRBD2. Trimming removed 4 bases from V and 13 bases from J; junction bases left unmatched: 15. Germline CDR1 and CDR2: LGHNA and YSLEER. The CDR3 loop spans 16 amino acids. CDR3: CASSLSLAGGRYVQYF. In nucleotides, the CDR3 is TGCGCCAGCAGCCTTTCTCTAGCGGGGGGTAGGTACGTGCAGTACTTC.

This rearrangement joins TRBV18 to TRBJ2-7; D gene unclear. The CDR3 is 12 amino acids. The V gene lost 4 bases and the J gene lost 7 bases, with 11 bases spanning the gap. Germline CDR1 KGHSH, CDR2 LQKENI. The CDR3 reads CASSRGSEEQYF. DNA of the CDR3: TGTGCCAGCTCACGGGGATCCGAAGAGCAGTACTTC.

The gene calls are TRBV29-1 and TRBJ2-7; D may match TRBD1 or TRBD2 (5 bases each). Trimming removed 7 bases from V and 2 bases from J, with 12 bases in between. Germline-derived CDR1 and CDR2 are SQVTM and ANQGSEA. The CDR3 length is 12 residues. The CDR3 loop reads CSAGDGAYEQYF. The CDR3 DNA reads as TGCAGCGCTGGGGACGGAGCCTACGAGCAGTACTTC.

Turning to this clonotype: The CDR3 carries no conserved terminal phenylalanine or tryptophan, so it likely arises from a read error. The CDR3 is CASRSQGLGIYEQYS. CDR3 nucleotide sequence: TGTGCCAGCAGGTCCCAAGGCCTGGGTATCTACGAGCAGTACTCC. The chain carries TRBV27 and TRBJ2-7; D gene unclear. V was clipped by 6 bases and J by 3 bases, with 18 bases between them. CDR1 is MNHEY and CDR2 is SMNVEV in the germline V gene (reference sequence). The CDR3 runs 15 residues.

J is TRBJ2-1 and V is TRBV28; 9 positions match TRBD2. The DNA end is more similar to TRBJ2-7, so the J call may be wrong. The CDR3 consists of 15 residues. Germline CDR1 reads MDHEN; CDR2 reads SYDVKM. The CDR3 DNA reads TGTGCCAGCAGTTTCGGGGGACTAGCCAACAATGAGCAGTACTTC. It specifies CASSFGGLANNEQYF.

The rearrangement uses TRBV30 and TRBJ2-1; TRBD1 matches 10 bases. The CDR3 loop spans 13 amino acids. From germline, CDR1 is GTSNPN and CDR2 SVGIG (reference sequence). V lost 2 bases, J lost 8 bases, and 3 bases stayed unmatched. The CDR3 protein is CAWSLGTGDEQFF. Written as DNA, the CDR3 is TGTGCCTGGAGTCTAGGGACAGGGGATGAGCAGTTCTTC. Combining the CDR3 with reference TRBV30 and TRBJ2-1 gives the whole variable domain SQTIHQWPATLVQPVGSPLSLECTVEGTSNPNLYWYRQAAGRGLQLLFYSVGIGQISSEVPQNLSASRPQDRQFILSSKKLLLSDSGFYLCAWSLGTGDEQFFGPGTRLTVL.

V usage is TRBV20-1 and J usage is TRBJ2-7; TRBD2 matches at 11 bases. Per the germline V gene, CDR1 is DFQATT and CDR2 is SNEGSKA (reference sequence). Trimming took 6 bases from V and 1 from J; bases not matched to a gene: 5. The CDR3 is 14 residues long. The CDR3, as DNA: TGCAGTGCCCCAGGACTAGCGGGTTCCTACGAGCAGTACTTC. Its protein product is CSAPGLAGSYEQYF.

This chain joins TRBV10-3 and TRBJ2-1, with 11 bases matching TRBD2. The CDR3 runs to 16 residues. Germline-derived CDR1 and CDR2 are ENHRY and SYGVKD. Trimming at V came to 2 bases and at J to 4 bases, leaving 4 bases not matched to a gene. CDR3: CAISETLAGGYNEQFF. CDR3 DNA sequence: TGTGCCATCAGTGAGACCCTAGCGGGGGGATACAATGAGCAGTTCTTC.

This clonotype was recorded a few times. J is TRBJ2-4 and V is TRBV29-1; D might be TRBD2 (6 bases). The CDR3 runs to 13 residues. V gave up 7 bases and J gave up 13 bases, with 23 bases separating them. Germline lookup yields CDR1 SQVTM and CDR2 ANQGSEA. CDR3 loop: CSGRHTRGGEQYF. CDR3 nucleotide sequence: TGCAGCGGACGCCATACCCGGGGAGGTGAGCAGTACTTC.

A word on this clonotype: Relative to the germline gene, one junction end is altered; a read error may explain this. The chain joins TRBV7-7 to TRBJ2-7, with 7 positions matching TRBD1. The DNA end lines up better with TRBJ2-5; the J call may be wrong. Germline V lookup: CDR1 SSHAT, CDR2 FNYEAQ (reference sequence). This CDR3 region has 15 residues. The CDR3 DNA reads as TGTGCTAGCAGTTCCGAGACAGGGATGTTGGAGACCCAGTACTTC. Translating gives CASSSETGMLETQYF.

There are a few counts of this clonotype. V usage is TRBV29-1 and J usage is TRBJ2-7; possibly TRBD1 for D (5 bases). The CDR3 runs 16 residues. Trimming took off 1 base at V and 0 bases at J, with 16 bases between the two ends. Germline CDR1 is SQVTM and CDR2 is ANQGSEA. The DNA of the CDR3 is TGCAGCGTTGAAGGTGTTATCGGCGACAGCTCCTACGAGCAGTACTTC. Translated: CSVEGVIGDSSYEQYF.

In this sample, this clonotype turned up a few times. The DNA of the CDR3 is TGCGCCAGCAGCCAAGATTTCCTAGCGGAACCCTACGAGCAGTACTTC. Its translation: CASSQDFLAEPYEQYF. V is TRBV4-1 and J is TRBJ2-7, with 7 bases matching TRBD2. Losses at the gene ends were 0 bases for V and 2 bases for J; bases not matched to a gene: 7. The CDR3 is made up of 16 amino acids. Germline CDR1 MGHRA, CDR2 YSYEKL.

The table lists this clonotype with a few counts. The CDR3 spells CASSDFRDRGVDEQYF. Written as DNA, the CDR3 is TGTGCCAGCAGTGACTTCCGGGACAGGGGTGTTGACGAGCAGTACTTC. V usage is TRBV6-6 and J usage is TRBJ2-5, with TRBD1 matching over 10 bases. TRBJ2-7 explains the end of the DNA better; the J call may be wrong. This CDR3 is 16 amino acids long. Per the germline V gene, CDR1 is MNHNY and CDR2 is SVGAGI (reference sequence).

The gene calls are TRBV20-1 and TRBJ2-5; 9 bases are a match to TRBD2. Germline V CDR1 and CDR2: DFQATT, SNEGSKA (reference sequence). CDR3 length: 12 residues. The junction had 7 bases not matched to a gene; V was cut back by 3 bases and J by 11 bases. The CDR3 region has the DNA TGCAGTGCTAGGGGACTAGCCGATGAGCAGTACTTC. It is translated as CSARGLADEQYF.

This clonotype was seen a handful of times. This chain joins TRBV13 and TRBJ2-7; TRBD1 aligns across 7 bases. With V trimmed by 0 bases and J by 3 bases, 17 bases remained unmatched. CDR1 PRHDT and CDR2 FYEKMQ come from the germline V gene (reference sequence). The CDR3 is 19 residues long. In nucleotides, the CDR3 is TGTGCCAGCAGCTTAGGACATGTGACCGTTGGGACAGCCGACTACGAGCAGTACTTC. Protein: CASSLGHVTVGTADYEQYF.

The table lists this clonotype with many counts. V usage is TRBV7-2 and J usage is TRBJ2-6; D is unresolved. Germline V gene lookup returns CDR1 SGHTA and CDR2 FQGNSA. The CDR3 extends over 16 amino acids. V was pared by 2 bases and J by 0 bases, with 8 bases between. In DNA, the CDR3 is TGTGCCAGCAGCTTAATGCAGGACTCTGGGGCCAACGTCCTGACTTTC. Its protein product is CASSLMQDSGANVLTF.

This clonotype was observed a few times. The chain combines TRBV4-2 with TRBJ2-7, with 10 bases matching TRBD1. The V segment lost 1 base and the J segment 3 bases; nucleotides outside the gene matches: 3. The CDR3 is 15 amino acids. The V gene's germline CDR1 is LGHNA and CDR2 YNFKEQ. As DNA, the CDR3 is TGTGCCAGCAGCCAAGGAGACAGGGGGCTCTACGAGCAGTACTTC. Translated: CASSQGDRGLYEQYF.

V usage is TRBV20-1 and J usage is TRBJ2-5, with D perhaps matching TRBD1 or TRBD2 (5 bases each). CDR3 length equals 16 residues. The germline gives CDR1 DFQATT, CDR2 SNEGSKA (reference sequence). V was pared by 6 bases and J by 7 bases, with 27 bases between. The CDR3 sequence: CSAKRLASMPGGTQYF. The CDR3, as DNA: TGCAGTGCCAAAAGATTAGCTTCTATGCCTGGGGGGACCCAGTACTTC.